The 20 T cell receptor beta chains below all came from one sample that was sequenced in a study of cytomegalovirus exposure and HLA in healthy donors (TCRdb year 2017). Library preparation used the immunoSEQ multiplex PCR assay. The multiplex PCR relied on a mix of 60 forward primers for TCR Vbeta segments and 13 reverse primers for TCR Jbeta segments. TCRdb's version of the immuneACCESS table is confined to in-frame rearrangements and falls short of the full clone set. An unresolved V gene accounts for under half of the shortfall where checked; the remainder is of unknown origin. For this sample there are some 130,000 clones; roughly three quarters appear just once. 2% to 2.5% of the sample is held by the ten biggest clonotypes. Material: PBMCs. The source of these receptors is a man aged 30-40 years in good health and CMV-seronegative.

The genes are TRBV5-1 and TRBJ2-3, with D possibly matching TRBD2 (5 bases). The CDR3 is made up of 14 amino acids. Germline V lookup: CDR1 SGHRS, CDR2 YFSETQ. V dropped 6 bases and J dropped 6 bases, with 17 bases sitting between them. The DNA for the CDR3 is TGCGCCAGCACGGAGCGGTCCTCACATGATACGCAGTATTTT. It encodes CASTERSSHDTQYF.

The rearrangement uses TRBV6-5 and TRBJ1-2; D not resolved. The ends were cut back, 4 bases at V and 2 bases at J, with 5 bases in the middle. The CDR3 runs to 12 residues. CDR1 MNHEY and CDR2 SVGAGI come from the germline V gene. CDR3 coding DNA: TGTGCCAGCAGTTCTCAGAACTATGGCTACACCTTC. Protein product: CASSSQNYGYTF.

This clone appeared once. The genes are TRBV18 and TRBJ1-3, with TRBD1 matching over 10 bases. Germline V gene sequence: CDR1 KGHSH, CDR2 LQKENI. Losses at the gene ends were 5 bases for V and 4 bases for J; bases not matched to a gene: 5. The CDR3 covers 15 residues. Here the CDR3 DNA reads TGTGCCAGCTCAACCGGGACAGGGGACGGAAACACCATATATTTT. Translating it yields CASSTGTGDGNTIYF.

On this clone itself: In the same sample, other DNA sequences code for this CDR3. The gene calls are TRBV27 and TRBJ1-5; TRBD1 might be the D (6 bases). The germline V gene has CDR1 MNHEY and CDR2 SMNVEV (reference sequence). This CDR3 region has 12 residues. Trimming took 6 bases from V and 6 from J, leaving 9 bases between them. The CDR3, as DNA: TGTGCCAGCAGACAAGGGGGTCAGCCCCAGCATTTT. Translating gives CASRQGGQPQHF.

This sequence joins TRBV9 and TRBJ1-4, with TRBD1 as a possible D gene (6 bases). From germline, CDR1 is SGDLS and CDR2 YYNGEE. CDR3 length: 17 residues. Trimming shortened V by 0 bases and J by 1 base, and 13 bases separated the two germline ends. The CDR3 nucleotides read TGTGCCAGCAGCGTAGAAGGGGGGGGCAGAACTAATGAAAAACTGTTTTTT. Translating it yields CASSVEGGGRTNEKLFF.

CDR3 sequence (DNA): TGTGCCAGCAGCTTGCTAGCGGGAAGCCCAGATACGCAGTATTTT. Encoded protein: CASSLLAGSPDTQYF. The V and J genes are TRBV7-6 and TRBJ2-3, with TRBD2 matching over 9 bases. This CDR3 has 15 amino acids. Per the germline V gene, CDR1 is SGHVS and CDR2 is FNYEAQ. Trimming removed 3 bases from V and 4 bases from J; junction bases left unmatched: 5. Based on the CDR3 plus reference TRBV7-6 and TRBJ2-3, the full variable domain is GAGVSQSPRYKVTKRGQDVALRCDPISGHVSLYWYRQALGQGPEFLTYFNYEAQQDKSGLPNDRFSAERPEGSISTLTIQRTEQRDSAMYRCASSLLAGSPDTQYFGPGTRLTVL.

This chain uses TRBV6-5 with TRBJ2-3, with 10 bases that match TRBD2. The V gene end was trimmed by 6 bases and the J gene end by 5 bases; junction bases not matched to a gene: 8. CDR1 is MNHEY, CDR2 SVGAGI, per germline. This CDR3 region has 15 residues. For the CDR3, the DNA is TGTGCCAGCAGACTCCTAGCGGGAGCCATAGATACGCAGTATTTT. Translation: CASRLLAGAIDTQYF.

The chain combines TRBV19 with TRBJ1-1, with 8 bases that match TRBD1. The V gene end was trimmed by 0 bases and the J gene end by 11 bases; junction bases not matched to a gene: 2. The CDR3 sequence is 12 residues long. Germline values: CDR1 LNHDA, CDR2 SQIVND (reference sequence). In nucleotides, the CDR3 is TGTGCCAGTAGTATAGATCGGGACAGGGCTTTCTTT. As protein: CASSIDRDRAFF.

This clone was observed once. The chain carries TRBV2 and TRBJ2-7, with D unclear. The germline V gene encodes CDR1 SNHLY and CDR2 FYNNEI. This CDR3 is built from 14 residues. Trimming shortened V by 6 bases and J by 0 bases, and 12 bases separated the two germline ends. The CDR3 DNA is TGTGCCAGCAGCCAGGTGTCCTACTCCTACGAGCAGTACTTC. It translates to CASSQVSYSYEQYF.

V is TRBV13 and J is TRBJ2-5; TRBD2 agrees at 8 bases. The germline gives CDR1 PRHDT, CDR2 FYEKMQ (reference sequence). The CDR3 extends over 17 amino acids. V dropped 0 bases and J dropped 1; count of bases not matched to a gene: 7. The CDR3 nucleotides read TGTGCCAGCAGCTTAGGCAGGAGCGGGAGATCCCAAGAGACCCAGTACTTC. Translating gives CASSLGRSGRSQETQYF.

The chain carries TRBV2 and TRBJ2-5; 7 bases map to TRBD1. The CDR3 loop spans 14 amino acids. J was trimmed by 5 bases and V by 4 bases; bases with no gene match: 7. Germline lookup yields CDR1 SNHLY and CDR2 FYNNEI. The CDR3 DNA sequence: TGTGCCAGCAGTGGGGGCAGGGGGTCTGAGACCCAGTACTTC. It is translated as CASSGGRGSETQYF. The variable domain in full, with the rest retrieved from reference TRBV2 and TRBJ2-5, is EPEVTQTPSHQVTQMGQEVILRCVPISNHLYFYWYRQILGQKVEFLVSFYNNEISEKSEIFDDQFSVERPDGSNFTLKIRSTKLEDSAMYFCASSGGRGSETQYFGPGTRLLVL.

The chain recombines TRBV2 with TRBJ1-1; D remains ambiguous. Germline V CDR1 and CDR2: SNHLY, FYNNEI. There are 10 residues in the CDR3. Trimming cost V 6 bases and J 6 bases, with 5 bases left between them. CDR3 loop: CASRRAEAFF. The CDR3 nucleotides read TGTGCCAGCAGACGCGCTGAAGCTTTCTTT.

This clone appeared a few times. This chain links TRBV7-8 with TRBJ2-5; D is uncertain. V was shortened by 4 bases and J by 7 bases, with 10 bases between the two germline ends. CDR1 and CDR2 from the germline V gene are SGHVS and FQNEAQ. CDR3 size: 12 residues. CDR3 sequence: CASSSDTRTQYF. CDR3 coding DNA: TGTGCCAGCAGCTCAGACACACGGACCCAGTACTTC.

V gene TRBV28 combines with J gene TRBJ1-2; D unclear. The CDR3 length is 13 residues. Per the germline V gene, CDR1 is MDHEN and CDR2 is SYDVKM. V dropped 6 bases and J dropped 4 bases, with 12 bases sitting between them. The chain's CDR3 is CASRPDPPYGYTF. As DNA, the CDR3 is TGTGCCAGCAGACCAGATCCACCCTATGGCTACACCTTC.

This rearrangement joins TRBV28 to TRBJ1-2; perhaps TRBD1 as D (5 bases). In germline, CDR1 is MDHEN, CDR2 SYDVKM. This CDR3 contains 16 residues. Trimming removed 6 bases from V and 1 base from J, with 18 bases in between. This CDR3 is CASSRTGRPRNYGYTF. The CDR3 DNA is TGTGCCAGCAGCCGCACAGGCCGCCCGCGTAACTATGGCTACACCTTC.

The CDR3 loop reads CASSPPSGSGVETQYF. In DNA form, the CDR3 reads TGTGCCAGCAGCCCCCCCTCCGGATCAGGGGTAGAGACCCAGTACTTC. The genes are TRBV7-9 and TRBJ2-5; tentative D call: TRBD1 (6 bases). Germline-derived CDR1 and CDR2 are SEHNR and FQNEAQ (reference sequence). The V gene lost 5 bases and the J gene lost 4 bases, with 20 bases spanning the gap. The CDR3 totals 16 residues.

The rearrangement links TRBV7-2 to TRBJ2-3; 7 bases align to TRBD1. CDR3 size: 14 residues. J gave up 6 bases and V 1 base, and 4 bases lay outside the gene matches. CDR1 and CDR2 from the germline V gene are SGHTA and FQGNSA. The CDR3 coding sequence is TGTGCCAGCAGCTTAGGGACAGGCAGTGATACGCAGTATTTT. It codes for CASSLGTGSDTQYF.

CDR3 region: CASSIERGSYNEQFF. For the CDR3, the DNA is TGTGCCAGCAGCATTGAGCGGGGATCCTACAATGAGCAGTTCTTC. This chain joins TRBV5-8 and TRBJ2-1, with 7 bases aligning to TRBD2. The germline V gene has CDR1 SGHTS and CDR2 YDEGEE. The V and J ends lost 4 bases and 1 base, in that order; junction bases with no gene match: 5. CDR3 size: 15 residues.

This clone was recorded a few times. This chain joins TRBV5-1 and TRBJ1-1; D ambiguous. Per germline, CDR1 SGHRS and CDR2 YFSETQ. The V gene lost 3 bases and the J gene lost 3 bases, with 12 bases spanning the gap. The CDR3 totals 14 residues. In DNA, the CDR3 is TGCGCCAGCAGCTATATGACATCGGACACTGAAGCTTTCTTT. Amino acid sequence: CASSYMTSDTEAFF.

This chain uses TRBV9 with TRBJ2-7; TRBD2 might be the D (6 bases). CDR1 and CDR2 from the germline V gene are SGDLS and YYNGEE. CDR3 length: 15 amino acids. Trimming shortened V by 0 bases and J by 6 bases, and 16 bases separated the two germline ends. The CDR3 sequence is CASSVGLARPLEQYF. Here the CDR3 DNA reads TGTGCCAGCAGCGTAGGTCTAGCGCGCCCTCTCGAGCAGTACTTC.